The 5 T cell receptor beta chains listed next were all sequenced from one sample in a study of T cells in Graves' hyperthyroidism and ophthalmopathy. Amplification of TCR beta CDR3 regions used RNA as the template. In the first-round RT-PCR of the TCR CDR3, the HTBI primer set was used. From the multiplex PCR reads, TCRdb called clonotypes with MiXCR, one entry per CDR3 protein. Of a few hundred thousand distinct CDR3 sequences detected, just under 15% appear once; the ten largest clones hold roughly 33%. Source material: blood. Receptors originate from a woman aged 25 to 39 with Graves' hyperthyroidism.

This clonotype was picked up one time. The chain combines TRBV7-9 with TRBJ2-7; D ambiguous. This CDR3 comprises 13 residues. CDR1 and CDR2 (germline): SEHNR, FQNEAQ (reference sequence). Trimming pared 6 bases from V and 0 bases from J, leaving 9 bases between. The CDR3 coding sequence is TGTGCCAGCAGAGCAACGAGCTCCTACGAGCAGTACTTC. This gives the protein CASRATSSYEQYF.

This chain joins TRBV20-1 and TRBJ2-7; 11 bases match TRBD2. This CDR3 region has 18 residues. Germline V lookup: CDR1 DFQATT, CDR2 SNEGSKA (reference sequence). V shed 3 bases, J shed 3 bases, and the junction held 16 bases outside the gene matches. As DNA, the CDR3 is TGCAGTGCTAGTTTCGATAGCGGGAGGGGGTTTTATAACTACGAGCAGTACTTC. It specifies CSASFDSGRGFYNYEQYF.

V gene TRBV10-3 combines with J gene TRBJ2-7; D may match TRBD1 or TRBD2 (5 bases each). The germline V and J ends were trimmed by 1 base and 3 bases, with 16 bases remaining between them. The germline CDR1 and CDR2 sequences are ENHRY and SYGVKD. The CDR3 loop spans 16 amino acids. The CDR3 nucleotides are TGTGCCATCAGTGAGTACGTGGGGACGGTGAGCTACGAGCAGTACTTC. It encodes CAISEYVGTVSYEQYF.

This clonotype came up many times. The chain employs TRBV5-5 and TRBJ1-1, with D unclear. The V end was cut by 0 bases, the J end by 1 base, with 13 bases between. Germline-derived CDR1 and CDR2 are SGHKS and YYEKEE (reference sequence). This CDR3 region has 16 residues. The CDR3 bases are TGTGCCAGCAGCTTGGCACTATACAGCCAGAACACTGAAGCTTTCTTT. It codes for CASSLALYSQNTEAFF.

This clonotype occurred a few times. DNA for the CDR3: TGTGCCAGCAGCTTTATTAGCGCGGGAGTTGACGAGCAGTACTTC. It is translated as CASSFISAGVDEQYF. The V and J genes are TRBV7-9 and TRBJ2-7; 7 nucleotides agree with TRBD2. The germline gives CDR1 SEHNR, CDR2 FQNEAQ (reference sequence). V lost 3 bases, J lost 5 bases, and 10 bases stayed unmatched. The CDR3 contains 15 residues.